The clone carrying this T cell receptor (beta chain) was seen a few times. Its specificity is unknown. This specimen comes from a study of T cell clonotyping in hematopoietic cell transplantation. Points from the study as a whole: Graft donor and pretransplant recipient Inverse Simpson Index values predicted broader posttransplant TCR diversity. At the given depth, recipient repertoires were over 95% de novo clonotypes. Pathologically expanded recipient clonotypes increased progressively from day 30 to day 180 as diversity fell.

Trimming shortened V by 3 bases and J by 3 bases, and 18 bases separated the two germline ends. In germline, CDR1 is SGHDT, CDR2 YYEEEE. The CDR3 sequence is 16 residues long. Profiled with immunoSEQ multiplex PCR; TCRdb holds only in-frame clones, not every one. The sample includes thousands of clones, 77% seen only once; the top ten take 30% to 35%. The TCR comes from a female patient between 30 and 40 years old who had an allogeneic stem cell transplant, so the T cells may come from the graft donor. Some clones in this sample may be carry-over from other donors' samples. V usage is TRBV5-6 and J usage is TRBJ2-5, with TRBD1 as a possible D gene (6 bases). Sequences were derived from PBMCs, sampled 100 days after allogeneic stem cell transplant. CDR3 DNA sequence: TGTGCCAGCAGCTGGGGGCTTGCAGGACAGAAAGAGACCCAGTACTTC. Amino acids: CASSWGLAGQKETQYF.